The rows below give T cell receptor beta chains drawn from one sample of a study of response to subunit inactivated influenza vaccine. TCRdb redid the calling of the RT-PCR reads with MiXCR, one entry per CDR3 protein. The data show 860,000 or so distinct CDR3 sequences, with 20% to 25% seen just once and roughly a tenth held by the top ten. The material was PBMCs from blood, obtained roughly 5 days after vaccination. Receptors were obtained from a man aged 50-59 years who received an inactivated influenza vaccine. Each CDR3 is given without its conserved first and last residue.

>TRBJ2-5|TRBV9
ASSAHRGQETQY
>TRBJ2-2|TRBV6-5
ASSYSRATGELF
>TRBJ2-3|TRBV29-1
SVEGTVQAQY
>TRBJ2-6|TRBV5-6
ASSQTGYGANVLT
>TRBJ2-3|TRBV3-1
ASSGSQGGRTQY
>TRBJ2-5|TRBV6-6
ASGGYETQY
>TRBJ2-2|TRBV7-2
ASSLPSGITGELF
>TRBJ1-5|TRBV7-8
ASSPYNQPQH
>TRBJ1-1|TRBV6-2/TRBV6-3
ASRLTGLNTEAF
>TRBJ2-3|TRBV20-1
SARDGVTDTQY
>TRBJ2-3|TRBV7-3
ASSLMGFNTDTRY
>TRBJ1-6|TRBV6-4
ASSDGGGGSPLH